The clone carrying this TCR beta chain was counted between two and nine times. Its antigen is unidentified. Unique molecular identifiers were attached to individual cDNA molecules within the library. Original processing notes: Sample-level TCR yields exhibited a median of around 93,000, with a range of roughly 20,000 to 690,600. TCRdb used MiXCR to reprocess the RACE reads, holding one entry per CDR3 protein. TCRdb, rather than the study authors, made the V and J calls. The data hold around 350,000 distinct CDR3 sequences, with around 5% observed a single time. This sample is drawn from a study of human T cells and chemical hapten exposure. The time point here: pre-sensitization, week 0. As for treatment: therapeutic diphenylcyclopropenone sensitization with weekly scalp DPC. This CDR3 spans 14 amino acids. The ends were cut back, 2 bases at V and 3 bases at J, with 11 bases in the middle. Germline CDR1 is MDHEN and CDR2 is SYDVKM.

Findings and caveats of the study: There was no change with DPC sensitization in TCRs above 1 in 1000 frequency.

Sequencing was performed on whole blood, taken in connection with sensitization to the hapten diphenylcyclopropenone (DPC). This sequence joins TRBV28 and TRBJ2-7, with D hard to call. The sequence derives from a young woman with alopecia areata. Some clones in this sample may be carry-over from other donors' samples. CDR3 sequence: CASSLGHTDYEQYF. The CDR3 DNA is TGTGCCAGCAGTTTAGGGCACACCGACTACGAGCAGTACTTC. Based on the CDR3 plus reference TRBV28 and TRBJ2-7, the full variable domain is DVKVTQSSRYLVKRTGEKVFLECVQDMDHENMFWYRQDPGLGLRLIYFSYDVKMKEKGDIPEGYSVSREKKERFSLILESASTNQTSMYLCASSLGHTDYEQYFGPGTRLTVT.